The sequence of this TCR beta chain was determined in a study of Ad26.COV2.S vaccination and SARS-CoV-2 variants. Study-level information: Recipients of Ad26.COV2.S got it intramuscularly, once or twice 56 days apart.

A note on this clone: Its antigen is unknown.

Germline assignment: CDR1 MNHNS and CDR2 SASEGT. V lost 3 bases and J lost 3; bases outside the gene matches: 3. CDR3 length equals 15 residues. Treatment in this sample: roughly 20 received Ad26.COV2.S at low or high dose, single or two shots; roughly 5 received placebo; per-sample allocation not given. The samples date from day 63 after the first vaccine or placebo injection. Overall study results and limits: Measures of TCR breadth and depth may have fallen short of total T cell responses.

The assay was immunoSEQ multiplex PCR, and TCRdb's table has in-frame clones only and misses some. The data contain about 350,000 clones, about 89% of them singletons. The sequences come from peripheral blood, collected in a trial of Ad26.COV2.S vaccine versus placebo. The rearrangement links TRBV6-1 to TRBJ2-2; 8 positions agree with TRBD1. This sequence was found in a person between 18 and 59 years old who received the Ad26.COV2.S COVID-19 vaccine or a placebo. The CDR3 sequence is CASSDWDRYTGELFF. CDR3 nucleotide sequence: TGTGCCAGCAGTGATTGGGACAGGTACACCGGGGAGCTGTTTTTT.